Each of the 12 T cell receptor beta chains below was sequenced from the same sample in a study of blood T cell repertoires in COVID-19. Profiled with immunoSEQ multiplex PCR; TCRdb holds only in-frame clones, not every one. The sample comprises just over 60,000 clones, around 85% of which are singletons, and over 15% rests with the top ten. The sequencing sample was made of peripheral blood. All receptors derive from a man aged 60-69 years with acute or convalescent COVID-19.

The V call is TRBV3-1 (or the pseudogene TRBV3-2), the J call TRBJ2-7; 8 bases map to TRBD2. This CDR3 spans 14 amino acids. Germline V lookup: CDR1 LGHDT, CDR2 YNNKEL (reference sequence). J gave up 0 bases and V 2 bases, and 0 bases lay outside the gene matches. The CDR3 bases are TGTGCCAGCAGCCAAAGCGGGAGCTCCTACGAGCAGTACTTC. It translates to CASSQSGSSYEQYF.

V is TRBV19 and J is TRBJ2-1; 12 positions match TRBD1. V was clipped by 3 bases and J by 5 bases; unmatched bases: 2. Germline V gene data show CDR1 as LNHDA and CDR2 as SQIVND (reference sequence). CDR3 length: 15 residues. The CDR3 region has the DNA TGTGCCAGTAGTATGGGACAGGGGGCCCACAATGAGCAGTTCTTC. Its translation is CASSMGQGAHNEQFF. Together with reference TRBV19 and TRBJ2-1, the CDR3 gives the full variable domain: DGGITQSPKYLFRKEGQNVTLSCEQNLNHDAMYWYRQDPGQGLRLIYYSQIVNDFQKGDIAEGYSVSREKKESFPLTVTSAQKNPTAFYLCASSMGQGAHNEQFFGPGTRLTVL.

This clone was found a few times. V usage is TRBV11-2 and J usage is TRBJ2-7; 7 nucleotides agree with TRBD2. The CDR3 covers 15 residues. V lost 1 base to trimming and J lost 6 bases; unmatched junction nucleotides: 9. Germline V lookup: CDR1 SGHAT, CDR2 FQNNGV. The DNA of the CDR3 is TGTGCCAGCAGCTTAGTCACGGGGGGTCCAGCCGAGCAGTACTTC. Residues: CASSLVTGGPAEQYF.

The V gene is TRBV7-9, the J gene TRBJ2-5; 7 bases map to TRBD2. Trimming removed 1 base from V and 4 bases from J; junction bases left unmatched: 15. The germline gives CDR1 SEHNR, CDR2 FQNEAQ (reference sequence). The CDR3 is 18 residues long. In DNA, the CDR3 is TGTGCCAGCAGCTTAGTGGGCAGGGAGGGTGGCGGAATAGAGACCCAGTACTTC. As protein: CASSLVGREGGGIETQYF.

The chain links TRBV11-2 to TRBJ2-1, with 14 bases that match TRBD2. With 7 bases clipped from V and 9 bases from J, the junction kept 11 bases outside the gene matches. The CDR3 loop spans 16 amino acids. CDR1 and CDR2 from the germline V gene are SGHAT and FQNNGV. CDR3 sequence: CASTMTSGRAGGEQFF. DNA for the CDR3: TGTGCCAGCACCATGACTAGCGGGAGGGCCGGGGGTGAGCAGTTCTTC.

V and J are TRBV6-4 and TRBJ2-1; TRBD2 agrees at 9 bases. Trimming at V came to 5 bases and at J to 9 bases, leaving 20 bases not matched to a gene. Germline V gives CDR1 MRHNA, CDR2 SNTAGT. CDR3 length equals 18 residues. The CDR3 loop reads CASSQETISAGGPSEQFF. The CDR3 DNA reads as TGTGCCAGCAGTCAGGAGACCATCTCTGCGGGAGGGCCAAGTGAGCAGTTCTTC.

The gene calls are TRBV30 and TRBJ2-4, with TRBD2 matching over 9 bases. This CDR3 region has 16 residues. Germline CDR1 and CDR2: GTSNPN and SVGIG (reference sequence). Trimming cost V 1 base and J 2 bases; bases outside gene matches: 6. CDR3 sequence: CAWSESREGTKNIQYF. CDR3 DNA sequence: TGTGCCTGGAGTGAGTCGCGGGAGGGGACCAAAAACATTCAGTACTTC.

V gene TRBV30 combines with J gene TRBJ2-7, with D unclear. Germline V CDR1 and CDR2: GTSNPN, SVGIG (reference sequence). The V end was cut by 1 base, the J end by 0 bases, with 4 bases between. The CDR3 totals 12 residues. The CDR3 region has the DNA TGTGCCTGGAGTGCAGACTCCTACGAGCAGTACTTC. Amino acid sequence: CAWSADSYEQYF.

In this sample, this clone turned up once. The rearrangement links TRBV11-3 to TRBJ2-3; 9 nucleotides agree with TRBD2. Looked up from germline, CDR1 is SGHNT and CDR2 is YENEEA. V shed 5 bases and J 2 bases; nucleotides not matched to a gene: 5. CDR3 length: 15 amino acids. CDR3 sequence: CASSPLAGTTDTQYF. CDR3 nucleotide sequence: TGTGCCAGCAGCCCGCTAGCGGGAACCACAGATACGCAGTATTTT.

The V call is TRBV10-3, the J call TRBJ1-4, with a tentative D call TRBD1 (5 bases). V lost 6 bases to trimming and J lost 8 bases, with 10 bases between them. From germline, CDR1 is ENHRY and CDR2 SYGVKD. The CDR3 covers 12 residues. For the CDR3, the DNA is TGTGCCATCAGCCCCCGGGGGGAAAAACTGTTTTTT. It translates to CAISPRGEKLFF.

This chain connects TRBV5-1 to TRBJ1-6, with a weak D call TRBD1 (6 bases). The germline V gene has CDR1 SGHRS and CDR2 YFSETQ. The germline V and J ends were trimmed by 4 bases and 7 bases, with 18 bases remaining between them. The CDR3 covers 16 residues. The CDR3 DNA sequence: TGCGCCAGCAGCCCGAGGCTTGGACAGTTAAATTCACCCCTCCACTTT. Amino acids: CASSPRLGQLNSPLHF. The entire variable domain, with the rest obtained from reference TRBV5-1 and TRBJ1-6, is as follows: KAGVTQTPRYLIKTRGQQVTLSCSPISGHRSVSWYQQTPGQGLQFLFEYFSETQRNKGNFPGRFSGRQFSNSRSEMNVSTLELGDSALYLCASSPRLGQLNSPLHFGNGTRLTVT.

This clone was recorded a few times. This chain links TRBV5-1 with TRBJ2-1, with 11 bases aligning to TRBD2. There are 14 residues in the CDR3. V trimming: 7 bases; J trimming: 4 bases; junction bases outside the gene matches: 4. The germline V gene encodes CDR1 SGHRS and CDR2 YFSETQ. The CDR3 loop reads CASAGLAVYNEQFF. The CDR3 DNA sequence: TGCGCCAGCGCGGGACTAGCGGTATACAATGAGCAGTTCTTC.